The 27 T cell receptor beta chains presented below share a single source sample, sequenced in a study of T-cell reconstitution after alpha-beta-depleted transplantation in children. Unique molecular identifiers featured in how the TCRbeta library was prepared. TCRdb reprocessed the PCR reads via MiXCR and lists one record per CDR3 protein. The sample gives under 300,000 distinct CDR3 sequences, more than 9% of which show up once; 20% to 30% is in the top ten. The sequenced sample was peripheral blood, obtained 180 days after TCRalphabeta/CD19-depleted stem cell transplant. The receptors derive from a male patient aged 2-15 years who had a stem cell transplant for chronic granulomatous disease, so the T cells may come from the graft donor.

This clonotype was seen repeatedly, ten times or more. The chain has TRBV5-1 and TRBJ2-5, with 10 bases lining up with TRBD2. This CDR3 region has 15 residues. Germline values: CDR1 SGHRS, CDR2 YFSETQ. The V and J ends lost 1 base and 5 bases, in that order; junction bases with no gene match: 5. Here the CDR3 DNA reads TGCGCCAGCAGCTTGAAGCGGGAGGGCCGGGAGACCCAGTACTTC. Encoded protein: CASSLKREGRETQYF.

About this clonotype: One base away lies a much larger clone, so this may be a sequencing read error. The chain combines TRBV7-9 with TRBJ1-3, with 7 bases matching TRBD1. Germline values: CDR1 SEHNR, CDR2 FQNEAQ (reference sequence). The CDR3 consists of 15 residues. Unmatched junction bases numbered 10, after V lost 5 bases and J lost 6 bases. The CDR3 is CASSTGALDANTIYF. The CDR3 DNA sequence: TGTGCCAGCAGCACAGGGGCCCTGGATGCAAACACCATATATTTT.

In this sample, this clonotype turned up many times. The chain couples TRBV5-1 to TRBJ2-7; 8 nucleotides align to TRBD1. Germline CDR1 is SGHRS and CDR2 is YFSETQ. The trim removed 7 bases at V and 2 bases at J, leaving 8 bases unmatched. The CDR3 spans 14 residues. For the CDR3, the DNA is TGCGCCAGCTCCCGGACAGGGACGACCTACGAGCAGTACTTC. Amino acids: CASSRTGTTYEQYF.

In its sample, this clonotype was seen many times. The J gene is TRBJ1-3, the V gene TRBV14, with D maybe TRBD1 (5 bases). Trimming stripped 6 bases from V and 0 bases from J, with 12 bases between. The germline V gene has CDR1 SGHDN and CDR2 FVKESK. The CDR3 length is 15 residues. CDR3 amino acids: CASRQRDGSGNTIYF. CDR3 sequence (DNA): TGTGCCAGCAGACAACGGGACGGCTCTGGAAACACCATATATTTT.

This clonotype has at least ten counts. This chain links TRBV5-5 with TRBJ1-1; TRBD1 matches 7 bases. V was clipped by 5 bases and J by 1 base; unmatched bases: 8. This CDR3 has 15 amino acids. Per the germline V gene, CDR1 is SGHKS and CDR2 is YYEKEE (reference sequence). CDR3 loop: CASRETGLKNTEAFF. In DNA form, the CDR3 reads TGTGCCAGCAGGGAGACAGGGCTCAAGAACACTGAAGCTTTCTTT.

The table lists this clonotype with many counts. The chain couples TRBV12-3 or TRBV12-4 to TRBJ2-1, with 11 nucleotides matching TRBD2. V gave up 5 bases and J gave up 9 bases; unmatched junction bases: 6. CDR3 length: 14 residues. CDR3 residues: CASSTGGTSGEQFF. The CDR3 nucleotides read TGTGCCAGCAGTACCGGCGGGACTAGCGGTGAGCAGTTCTTC.

This clonotype has at least ten counts. This chain links TRBV12-3 or TRBV12-4 with TRBJ2-2, with D perhaps TRBD1 or TRBD2 (5 bases each). V lost 3 bases and J lost 6, with 11 bases in between. The CDR3 loop spans 14 amino acids. CDR3: CASSLGWGSGELFF. The CDR3 region has the DNA TGTGCCAGCAGTTTGGGCTGGGGGTCCGGGGAGCTGTTTTTT.

The sample holds many counts of this clonotype. V usage is TRBV5-1 and J usage is TRBJ1-5; unclear D gene. Trimming stripped 5 bases from V and 1 base from J, with 13 bases between. This CDR3 is built from 15 residues. Germline lookup yields CDR1 SGHRS and CDR2 YFSETQ. The CDR3 is CASRKGLGSNQPQHF. CDR3 in DNA: TGCGCCAGCAGGAAAGGGCTCGGAAGCAATCAGCCCCAGCATTTT. Full variable domain (outside the CDR3, taken from reference TRBV5-1 and TRBJ1-5): KAGVTQTPRYLIKTRGQQVTLSCSPISGHRSVSWYQQTPGQGLQFLFEYFSETQRNKGNFPGRFSGRQFSNSRSEMNVSTLELGDSALYLCASRKGLGSNQPQHFGDGTRLSIL.

This clonotype was counted ten times or more. The rearrangement links TRBV7-2 to TRBJ1-6; D is possibly TRBD1 (5 bases). This CDR3 has 14 residues. With 3 bases removed from V and 7 bases from J, the gap between germline ends came to 10 bases. Germline CDR1 SGHTA, CDR2 FQGNSA. The CDR3 spells CASSFPGDNSPLHF. CDR3 DNA: TGTGCCAGCAGCTTTCCGGGGGACAATTCACCCCTCCACTTT. Full variable domain (outside the CDR3, taken from reference TRBV7-2 and TRBJ1-6): GAGVSQSPSNKVTEKGKDVELRCDPISGHTALYWYRQSLGQGLEFLIYFQGNSAPDKSGLPSDRFSAERTGGSVSTLTIQRTQQEDSAVYLCASSFPGDNSPLHFGNGTRLTVT.

This clonotype was counted many times. The rearrangement links TRBV20-1 to TRBJ2-7; 14 nucleotides align to TRBD2. The germline V gene has CDR1 DFQATT and CDR2 SNEGSKA (reference sequence). The CDR3 contains 15 residues. The J segment lost 2 bases and the V segment lost 5 bases, leaving 5 bases of the junction unmatched. CDR3 coding DNA: TGCAGTGCTTTGGGACTAGCGGGGGCCCCCTACGAGCAGTACTTC. This translates into CSALGLAGAPYEQYF.

This clonotype has ten or more counts. This chain joins TRBV15 and TRBJ2-7; 8 nucleotides agree with TRBD1. The CDR3 has 15 amino acids. The ends lost 1 base at V and 0 bases at J; junction bases unmatched: 2. Germline assignment: CDR1 LNHNV and CDR2 YYDKDF (reference sequence). The CDR3 DNA follows: TGTGCCACCAGCAGAGGGGGACAGGCCTCCTACGAGCAGTACTTC. Translating gives CATSRGGQASYEQYF.

The V call is TRBV4-3, the J call TRBJ2-7, with TRBD1 as a possible D gene (5 bases). Germline CDR1 is LGHNA and CDR2 is YSLEER. This CDR3 has 13 residues. V shed 0 bases and J shed 12 bases, with 15 bases lying between them. The DNA of the CDR3 is TGCGCCAGCAGCCAAGAGTTATTCAGGGATCCGTACTTC. This codes for CASSQELFRDPYF.

There are many counts of this clonotype. J is TRBJ2-2 and V is TRBV7-2; no firm D call. The V end lost 5 bases, the J end lost 5 bases, and 12 bases lay between the germline ends. The germline CDR1 and CDR2 sequences are SGHTA and FQGNSA. The CDR3 contains 14 residues. The CDR3 DNA reads as TGTGCCAGCAGCCGCCGTGTGAGGACCGGGGAGCTGTTTTTT. Translating gives CASSRRVRTGELFF.

This clonotype was recorded many times. The chain uses TRBV4-3 and TRBJ2-2, with D maybe TRBD2 (5 bases). The CDR3 runs 14 residues. The V gene lost 0 bases and the J gene lost 6 bases, with 8 bases spanning the gap. The germline CDR1 and CDR2 sequences are LGHNA and YSLEER. The CDR3 nucleotides read TGCGCCAGCAGCCAAGATTGGGGAGCCGGGGAGCTGTTTTTT. The encoded protein is CASSQDWGAGELFF.

This clonotype has ten or more counts. The chain is built from TRBV29-1 and TRBJ2-3, with 10 bases aligning to TRBD2. V gave up 4 bases and J gave up 2 bases; unmatched junction bases: 9. This CDR3 region has 16 residues. Per germline, CDR1 SQVTM and CDR2 ANQGSEA. The CDR3 DNA sequence: TGCAGCGTTGCGGGACCTAGCGGGAGTCTCACAGATACGCAGTATTTT. Amino acids: CSVAGPSGSLTDTQYF.

This clonotype was detected ten times or more. The chain recombines TRBV12-3 or TRBV12-4 with TRBJ2-7; D is unresolved. The V and J ends lost 6 bases and 7 bases respectively, with 10 bases between them. The CDR3 extends over 11 amino acids. Here the CDR3 DNA reads TGTGCCAGCAGCCCCAATATAGAGCAGTACTTC. This encodes CASSPNIEQYF.

This clonotype was seen repeatedly, ten times or more. V is TRBV7-2 and J is TRBJ2-1, with a possible D match to TRBD1 (6 bases). The CDR3 spans 14 residues. The germline V and J ends were trimmed by 5 bases and 4 bases, with 12 bases remaining between them. Looked up from germline, CDR1 is SGHTA and CDR2 is FQGNSA. CDR3 nucleotides: TGTGCCAGCAGCCCCGCAGGGGCATACAATGAGCAGTTCTTC. Residues: CASSPAGAYNEQFF. The entire variable domain, with the rest obtained from reference TRBV7-2 and TRBJ2-1, is as follows: GAGVSQSPSNKVTEKGKDVELRCDPISGHTALYWYRQSLGQGLEFLIYFQGNSAPDKSGLPSDRFSAERTGGSVSTLTIQRTQQEDSAVYLCASSPAGAYNEQFFGPGTRLTVL.

J is TRBJ2-2 and V is TRBV27, with D maybe TRBD2 (6 bases). The germline V gene has CDR1 MNHEY and CDR2 SMNVEV (reference sequence). V lost 0 bases and J lost 7, with 12 bases in between. CDR3 length: 15 residues. The CDR3 nucleotides read TGTGCCAGCAGTTTATCGCGGGACCGCGGCGGGGAGCTGTTTTTT. Translated, it gives CASSLSRDRGGELFF.

Ten or more counts support this clonotype. The chain employs TRBV18 and TRBJ1-1, with 7 bases aligning to TRBD1. There are 12 residues in the CDR3. In germline, CDR1 is KGHSH, CDR2 LQKENI. Trimming cost V 4 bases and J 7 bases; bases outside gene matches: 3. CDR3 in DNA: TGTGCCAGCTCACGACAGGGTAATGAAGCTTTCTTT. Encoded protein: CASSRQGNEAFF.

This clonotype was observed at least ten times. The chain is built from TRBV12-3 or TRBV12-4 and TRBJ1-1; D remains ambiguous. This CDR3 contains 14 residues. Deletions cut 4 bases from V and 0 bases from J, with 9 bases between. Here the CDR3 reads CASSYDGLNTEAFF. DNA for the CDR3: TGTGCCAGCAGTTATGACGGATTGAACACTGAAGCTTTCTTT.

This clonotype was seen many times. The J gene is TRBJ1-1, the V gene TRBV7-9; D possibly corresponds to TRBD1 (6 bases). The CDR3 is made up of 17 amino acids. The germline V gene has CDR1 SEHNR and CDR2 FQNEAQ (reference sequence). V gave up 2 bases and J gave up 1 base, with 17 bases separating them. The CDR3 DNA follows: TGTGCCAGCAGCTTAAGGGGCACAGGGTTTGGGAACACTGAAGCTTTCTTT. Translation gives CASSLRGTGFGNTEAFF.

This clonotype was seen many times. CDR3 amino acids: CASSSRTSGGISTDTQYF. The CDR3 bases are TGTGCCAGCAGCTCCCGGACTAGCGGGGGAATTAGCACAGATACGCAGTATTTT. The V call is TRBV7-3, the J call TRBJ2-3; 13 bases fit TRBD2. Germline-derived CDR1 and CDR2 are SGHTA and FQGTGA. J was trimmed by 0 bases and V by 4 bases; bases with no gene match: 7. The length of the CDR3 is 18 residues.

This clonotype was counted ten times or more. As DNA, the CDR3 is TGCAGCGTTGAACGCGCAGGGAGTGACACCGGGGAGCTGTTTTTT. This gives the protein CSVERAGSDTGELFF. This chain links TRBV29-1 with TRBJ2-2, with D perhaps given as TRBD1 or TRBD2 (5 bases each). The CDR3 is 15 amino acids. V dropped 2 bases and J dropped 3 bases, with 13 bases sitting between them. Per germline, CDR1 SQVTM and CDR2 ANQGSEA.

The chain employs TRBV5-1 and TRBJ2-3, with TRBD2 matching 11 bases. Germline V gene data show CDR1 as SGHRS and CDR2 as YFSETQ. Germline trimming cut 3 bases from V and 6 bases from J; bases unmatched to any gene: 12. This CDR3 has 17 residues. The CDR3 protein is CASSSTSGRSHHDTQYF. The CDR3 nucleotides read TGCGCCAGCAGCTCTACTAGCGGGAGATCTCATCACGATACGCAGTATTTT.

This clonotype came up many times. The DNA of the CDR3 is TGTGCCAGCAAAAGACGTAGGACTAGTGACACCGGGGAGCTGTTTTTT. Protein: CASKRRRTSDTGELFF. The chain couples TRBV28 to TRBJ2-2; the match to TRBD2 covers 7 bases. Germline values: CDR1 MDHEN, CDR2 SYDVKM. V gave up 7 bases and J gave up 3 bases; unmatched junction bases: 11. The CDR3 loop spans 16 amino acids. The whole variable domain, filled in from reference TRBV28 and TRBJ2-2, reads DVKVTQSSRYLVKRTGEKVFLECVQDMDHENMFWYRQDPGLGLRLIYFSYDVKMKEKGDIPEGYSVSREKKERFSLILESASTNQTSMYLCASKRRRTSDTGELFFGEGSRLTVL.

The sample holds many counts of this clonotype. The chain combines TRBV7-9 with TRBJ2-1, with TRBD2 identical over 12 bases. CDR3 size: 15 residues. J was trimmed by 9 bases and V by 1 base; bases with no gene match: 4. The V gene's germline CDR1 is SEHNR and CDR2 FQNEAQ (reference sequence). As DNA, the CDR3 is TGTGCCAGCAGCTTAGGGACTAGCGGGAAGGGTGAGCAGTTCTTC. This codes for CASSLGTSGKGEQFF.

This clonotype came up many times. This sequence joins TRBV7-9 and TRBJ2-1, with a tentative D call TRBD2 (7 bases). Germline CDR1 and CDR2: SEHNR and FQNEAQ (reference sequence). V was pared by 4 bases and J by 2 bases, with 15 bases between. The CDR3 contains 16 residues. The CDR3 loop reads CASSYFSGGPYNEQFF. The CDR3 DNA follows: TGTGCCAGCAGCTACTTTTCGGGGGGCCCCTACAATGAGCAGTTCTTC.